Below are 5 T cell receptor beta chains sequenced from a single sample in a study of blood T cell repertoires in COVID-19. Here immunoSEQ multiplex PCR was the method, and the copy in TCRdb shows in-frame clones only, minus some. The sample holds about 290,000 clones, around 92% seen once. Sequencing used peripheral blood. These TCRs come from a woman under 40 with COVID-19, enrolled during active disease.

This chain connects TRBV6-5 to TRBJ1-5; unclear D gene. V dropped 10 bases and J dropped 3 bases, with 16 bases sitting between them. CDR1 and CDR2 from the germline V gene are MNHEY and SVGAGI. This CDR3 spans 14 amino acids. As DNA, the CDR3 is TGTGCCACCAACCCCGGGGAGTCCAATCAGCCCCAGCATTTT. This codes for CATNPGESNQPQHF.

The V gene is TRBV3-1 (or the pseudogene TRBV3-2), the J gene TRBJ1-3, with TRBD1 matching 10 bases. The CDR3 sequence is 16 residues long. Losses at the gene ends were 8 bases for V and 3 bases for J; bases not matched to a gene: 10. Germline CDR1 reads LGHDT; CDR2 reads YNNKEL (reference sequence). The CDR3 spells CASGRDRGYLGNTIYF. In DNA form, the CDR3 reads TGTGCCAGCGGCCGGGACAGGGGCTACCTTGGAAACACCATATATTTT.

This clone appeared a few times. The chain links TRBV4-1 to TRBJ2-1; 8 bases map to TRBD1. This CDR3 spans 14 amino acids. V was pared by 1 base and J by 5 bases, with 1 base of the junction left unmatched. Germline assignment: CDR1 MGHRA and CDR2 YSYEKL. Here the CDR3 reads CASSQAGQDNEQFF. CDR3 in DNA: TGCGCCAGCAGCCAAGCGGGACAGGACAATGAGCAGTTCTTC.

The rearrangement uses TRBV14 and TRBJ2-3; tentatively, D is TRBD2 (6 bases). The CDR3 contains 14 residues. CDR1 SGHDN and CDR2 FVKESK come from the germline V gene. V shed 5 bases and J shed 2 bases, with 11 bases lying between them. The CDR3 loop reads CASSIAVTTDTQYF. The CDR3 DNA reads TGTGCCAGCAGCATAGCGGTCACCACAGATACGCAGTATTTT.

This chain links TRBV7-9 with TRBJ1-2; D gene unclear. Germline CDR1 is SEHNR and CDR2 is FQNEAQ (reference sequence). CDR3 length: 13 amino acids. V was clipped by 2 bases and J by 8 bases, with 12 bases between them. DNA for the CDR3: TGTGCCAGCAGCTTACACGCGGGTGTCGGCTACACCTTC. Translating gives CASSLHAGVGYTF.